This record covers a single TCR beta chain. Its binding antigen is unknown. Within one base of it there is no much larger clone, and no base qualities were kept. Taken with the paper, the label for time point translates to: late/post reinfection, 12 to 24 weeks after detection. Sorted cells were sequenced directly ex vivo, with no in vitro expansion before TCR sequencing. The donors were people who inject drugs and were enrolled in the Montreal Acute Hepatitis C Cohort Study (HEPCO) in Canada. As controls, total naive CD8 T cells were sorted as viable CD3+ CD8+ CD45RO- cells from a couple of donors at all three reinfection time points. Before sorting, cryopreserved peripheral blood mononuclear cells were thawed, and CD8 T cells were purified from the thawed cells. CD8 T cells were enriched by negative selection with the MACS CD8+ T cell Isolation Kit. Cell sorting was done on a BD FACSAria II sorter with FACSDiva software, and data were analyzed with FlowJo.

These data are taken from a study of memory CD8 T cells in hepatitis C reinfection (dated by TCRdb to 2015 to 2018). Background for the entire study: Of the five donors, three spontaneously resolved two consecutive HCV infections, and two cleared a primary infection but developed chronic infection after reinfection. HCV reinfection was defined by a positive HCV RNA test following two negative tests taken at least 60 days apart. Samples for the late or post reinfection period were taken 12 to 24 weeks after reinfection was detected. Across an HCV reinfection episode in roughly five donors, the study followed the TCR beta repertoire of virus-specific CD8 T cells over time. Between about 2008 and 2012, five reinfection cases that had stored pre-reinfection samples were identified. In the reinfection study, participants with a resolved prior HCV infection were followed up every 3 months.

On the study overall, not on this receptor specifically: Because only a few donors were included, definitive conclusions about public clonotypes linked to secondary clearance were beyond the reach of the study.

The CDR3 measures 15 amino acids from cysteine to phenylalanine. Only the CDR3 region is kept as DNA, spanning 45 bases read in frame from base 1. As encoded in the germline V gene, CDR1 is SGHTA while CDR2 is FQGNSA. The germline ends are 19 bases apart after V is trimmed by 4 bases and J by 7 bases. Libraries were built with the immunoSEQ multiplex PCR assay. Genomic DNA was extracted from sorted cells, and the TCR beta V, D and J regions were sequenced by Adaptive Biotechnologies' automated high-throughput method. A two-step, bias-controlled multiplex PCR was used to amplify CDR3 regions. An Illumina instrument was used to sequence the amplified TCR beta libraries. The authors' pipeline ran thus. Demultiplexed reads were processed to reduce amplification and sequencing bias, and the IMGT database was used to assign CDR3 sequences to gene families. ImmunoSEQ software version 2.0 was used to analyze repertoire data. Out-of-frame sequences and sequences with stop codons in the CDR3 were removed from clonotype lists. Any clonotype with a frequency under 0.01% was left out, since that frequency corresponded to less than one cell. Richness was calculated by dividing observed richness by the number of input cells, and evenness was calculated by dividing Shannon entropy by the log of observed richness. Repertoire diversity and similarity between time points were quantified using Simpson diversity and Morisita-Horn overlap indices. Each clonotype was placed into one of four groups: dominant (>1%), sub-dominant (0.5-0.99%), low abundance (0.1-0.49%) or lowest abundance (<0.1%). A germline index was derived by subtracting total nucleotide additions from total CDR3 length and dividing the result by total CDR3 length. TCRdb retrieved this table from immuneACCESS and kept in-frame rearrangements only. Not all clones are present; in checked studies, unresolved V genes account for under half, and no reason is known for the remainder. V, J and clone size derive from that table, while D and trimming were established from the DNA sequence. The sample includes approximately 49,000 clones, with about 88% observed a single time. 0.65% to 0.8% of the sample belongs to the ten largest clones.

The sample was naive CD8+ T cells sorted from blood. The meaning of the sample's cell subset or site label: total naive CD8+CD45RO- T cells. The sequence was obtained from a man aged 18 to 30 with hepatitis C virus infection. Recombination connected TRBV7-2 to TRBJ1-2, and the D gene may be TRBD1, 5 bases matching. The DNA sequence is TGTGCCAGCAGCTCCCCCGAGGGGAGGTTGGGTGGCTACACCTTC. It translates as CASSSPEGRLGGYTF. The full variable domain, with segments outside the CDR3 supplied by the reference TRBV7-2 and TRBJ1-2 proteins, appears as GAGVSQSPSNKVTEKGKDVELRCDPISGHTALYWYRQSLGQGLEFLIYFQGNSAPDKSGLPSDRFSAERTGGSVSTLTIQRTQQEDSAVYLCASSSPEGRLGGYTFGSGTRLTVV.